This TCR beta chain was documented in a study of human T cells and chemical hapten exposure. Study-wide context: Largely, small differences in pooled library volume made per-sample TCR yields vary.

Comments on this clonotype: Antigen unknown.

Study findings and constraints: The number of TCRs over 1 in 1000 frequency stayed unchanged after DPC.

The sample's time point: healthy volunteer bleed at 2 weeks. Researchers extracted total RNA from unfractionated whole blood. The germline V and J ends were trimmed by 0 bases and 7 bases, with 16 bases remaining between them. CDR3 length: 15 residues. Germline loops: CDR1 GTSNPN, CDR2 SVGIG (reference sequence). Attachment of unique molecular identifiers to individual cDNA molecules was performed in the library. Original data processing: TCR counts had a median of approximately 96,000 per sample and spanned about 20,000 to 750,000. TCRdb re-analysed the RACE reads in MiXCR, keeping a single row per CDR3 protein. For this entry, the V and J calls and clone size follow TCRdb and not the study's own pipeline. The table lists over 100,000 distinct CDR3 sequences, roughly 9% of them singletons.

The sequenced sample consisted of whole blood. The TCR sequence derives from a male donor in good health. Some clones in this sample may be carry-over from other donors' samples. The chain uses TRBV30 and TRBJ2-1, with D tentatively TRBD1 or TRBD2 (5 bases each). The CDR3 loop is CAWSVRKGTGNEQFF. The CDR3 DNA reads TGTGCCTGGAGTGTAAGGAAAGGGACGGGGAATGAGCAGTTCTTC.